This T cell receptor beta chain was profiled in a study of T cells after yellow fever vaccination. TCRdb recomputed calls from the 5' RACE reads with MiXCR, one row per CDR3 protein. The sample holds tens of thousands of distinct CDR3 sequences, over 4.5% seen once. This clonotype was seen repeatedly, ten times or more. The germline CDR1 and CDR2 sequences are LGHDT and YNNKEL (reference sequence). The ends lost 4 bases at V and 0 bases at J; junction bases unmatched: 8. CDR3 size: 17 residues. This clonotype originated in a man under 40 who received the YFV17D yellow fever vaccine. The sequencing used CD8+ T cells sorted from PBMCs, collected 10 days after the yellow fever booster vaccination. J is TRBJ1-1 and V is TRBV3-1; 10 nucleotides align to TRBD1. CDR3 residues: CASSPRDRGPLNTEAFF. Here the CDR3 DNA reads TGTGCCAGCAGCCCCCGGGACAGGGGCCCCCTGAACACTGAAGCTTTCTTT.